This T cell receptor beta chain was sequenced in a study of T cells in Graves' hyperthyroidism and ophthalmopathy. About the study: The initial diagnosis was the point when peripheral blood was collected, ahead of any treatment. Notes on the study in general: The model forecast ophthalmopathy, anticipating it by a median 6.5 months before onset. Through a model of 13 V-J features, ophthalmopathy was separated from stable hyperthyroidism.

In regard to this clonotype: Its target is not known.

Every diagnosis used clinical symptoms, serum thyroxine and TRAb, thyroid ultrasound and orbital computed tomography. RNA transcripts yielded amplified TCR beta CDR3 regions. HTBI primers were used for first-round RT-PCR of the TCR CDR3. Via MiXCR, TCRdb re-called the multiplex PCR reads, giving one row per CDR3 protein. Of about 400,000 distinct CDR3 sequences in the sample, 15% to 17% were seen once. CDR3 length equals 14 residues. Germline V CDR1 and CDR2: GTSNPN, SVGIG (reference sequence). The V gene lost 7 bases and the J gene lost 3 bases, with 18 bases spanning the gap. V usage is TRBV30 and J usage is TRBJ2-5; D is tentatively TRBD1 or TRBD2 (5 bases each). The sequenced material came from blood. The TCR was taken from a woman under 30 with Graves' hyperthyroidism that later progressed to Graves' ophthalmopathy. The CDR3 sequence is CAYRRGKGKETQYF. CDR3 DNA sequence: TGTGCCTACCGTCGGGGCAAGGGTAAAGAGACCCAGTACTTC.